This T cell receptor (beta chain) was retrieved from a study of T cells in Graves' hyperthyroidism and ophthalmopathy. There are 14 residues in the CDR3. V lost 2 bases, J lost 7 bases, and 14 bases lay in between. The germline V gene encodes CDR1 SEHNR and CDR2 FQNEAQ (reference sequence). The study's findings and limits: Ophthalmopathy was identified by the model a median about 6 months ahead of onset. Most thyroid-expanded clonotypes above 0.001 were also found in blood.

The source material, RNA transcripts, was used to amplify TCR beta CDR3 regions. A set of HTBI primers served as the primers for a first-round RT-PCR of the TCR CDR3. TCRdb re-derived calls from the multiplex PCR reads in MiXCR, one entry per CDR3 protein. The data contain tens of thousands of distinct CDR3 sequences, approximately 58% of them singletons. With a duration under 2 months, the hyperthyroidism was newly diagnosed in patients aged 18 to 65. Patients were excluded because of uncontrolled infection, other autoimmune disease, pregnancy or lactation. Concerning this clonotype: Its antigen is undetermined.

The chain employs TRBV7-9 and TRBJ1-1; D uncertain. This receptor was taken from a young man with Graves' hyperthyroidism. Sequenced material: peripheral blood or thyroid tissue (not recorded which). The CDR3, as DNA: TGTGCCAGCAGCTTACCGGAGCCACAAATTGAAGCTTTCTTT. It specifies CASSLPEPQIEAFF.